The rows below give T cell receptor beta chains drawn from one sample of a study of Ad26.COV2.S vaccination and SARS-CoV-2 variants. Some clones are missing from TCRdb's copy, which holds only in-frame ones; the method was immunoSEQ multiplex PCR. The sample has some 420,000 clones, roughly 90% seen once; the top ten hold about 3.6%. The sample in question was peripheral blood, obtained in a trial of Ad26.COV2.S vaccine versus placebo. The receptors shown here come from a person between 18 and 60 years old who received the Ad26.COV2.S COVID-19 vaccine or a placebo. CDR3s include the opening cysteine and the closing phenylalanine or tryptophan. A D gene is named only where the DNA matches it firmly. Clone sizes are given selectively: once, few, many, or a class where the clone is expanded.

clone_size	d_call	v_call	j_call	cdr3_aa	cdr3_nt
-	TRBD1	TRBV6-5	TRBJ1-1	CASRTGSGTEAFF	TGTGCCAGCAGGACAGGGTCCGGCACTGAAGCTTTCTTT
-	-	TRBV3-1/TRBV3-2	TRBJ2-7	CASGLRNYEQYF	TGTGCCAGCGGGCTTAGGAATTACGAGCAGTACTTC
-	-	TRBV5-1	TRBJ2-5	CASSLVSTRQETQYF	TGCGCCAGCAGCTTGGTGTCGACAAGACAAGAGACCCAGTACTTC
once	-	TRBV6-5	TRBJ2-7	CASSRPGAFEQYF	TGTGCCAGCAGTCGCCCTGGGGCGTTCGAGCAGTACTTC
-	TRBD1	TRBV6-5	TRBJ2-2	CASSYAGTAGGELFF	TGTGCCAGCAGTTACGCCGGGACAGCTGGCGGGGAGCTGTTTTTT
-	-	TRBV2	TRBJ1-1	CASRMDTNTEAFF	TGTGCCAGCAGGATGGACACAAACACTGAAGCTTTCTTT
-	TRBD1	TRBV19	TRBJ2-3	CASSRTGGLEYTQYF	TGTGCCAGTAGTCGAACAGGGGGGCTCGAGTATACGCAGTATTTT
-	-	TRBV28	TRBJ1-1	CASRLNQGRGAEAFF	TGTGCCAGCAGATTAAACCAGGGTAGGGGCGCTGAAGCTTTCTTT
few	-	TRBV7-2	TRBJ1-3	CASSTDGRASGNTIYF	TGTGCCAGCAGCACGGACGGACGAGCCTCTGGAAACACCATATATTTT
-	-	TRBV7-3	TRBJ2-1	CASSSPDRANEQFF	TGTGCCAGCAGCTCCCCGGATCGGGCCAATGAGCAGTTCTTC
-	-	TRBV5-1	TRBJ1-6	CASGTGGKKNSPLHF	TGCGCCAGCGGGACCGGGGGCAAGAAAAATTCACCCCTCCACTTT
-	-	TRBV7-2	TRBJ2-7	CASSSDSSYEQYF	TGTGCCAGCAGCTCGGACAGCTCCTACGAGCAGTACTTC
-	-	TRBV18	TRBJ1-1	CASSTSKMNTEAFF	TGTGCCAGCTCAACTTCAAAGATGAACACTGAAGCTTTCTTT
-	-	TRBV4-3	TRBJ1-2	CASSQERTAYGYTF	TGCGCCAGCAGCCAAGAACGGACAGCGTATGGCTACACCTTC
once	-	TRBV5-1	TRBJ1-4	CASSAQAVNEKLFF	TGCGCCAGCAGCGCGCAGGCCGTTAATGAAAAACTGTTTTTT
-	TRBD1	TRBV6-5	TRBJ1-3	CASSPTGGNTIYF	TGTGCCAGCAGTCCGACAGGGGGAAACACCATATATTTT
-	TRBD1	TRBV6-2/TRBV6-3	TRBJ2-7	CASSTNDRGHEQYF	TGTGCCAGCAGTACAAACGACAGGGGCCACGAGCAGTACTTC
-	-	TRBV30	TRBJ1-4	CAWSVLSGREKLFF	TGTGCCTGGAGTGTATTGTCAGGGCGTGAAAAACTGTTTTTT
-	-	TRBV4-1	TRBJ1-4	CASSQDKNEKLFF	TGCGCCAGCAGCCAAGACAAGAATGAAAAACTGTTTTTT
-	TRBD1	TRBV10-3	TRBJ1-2	CAISPGQGDYGYTF	TGTGCCATCAGTCCGGGACAGGGGGACTATGGCTACACCTTC
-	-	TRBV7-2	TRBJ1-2	CASSLEGRWNGYTF	TGTGCCAGCAGCTTAGAAGGGAGATGGAATGGCTACACCTTC
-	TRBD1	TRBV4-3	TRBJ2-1	CASSRTPGQSYNEQFF	TGCGCCAGCAGCCGAACACCGGGACAGTCCTACAATGAGCAGTTCTTC
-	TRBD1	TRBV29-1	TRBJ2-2	CSVVPGQGSPGELFF	TGCAGCGTTGTACCGGGACAGGGTAGTCCCGGGGAGCTGTTTTTT
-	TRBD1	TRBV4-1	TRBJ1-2	CASSQVGTGRDGYTF	TGCGCCAGCAGCCAAGTTGGGACAGGGCGAGATGGCTACACCTTC
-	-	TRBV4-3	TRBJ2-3	CASSQDWDGSTDTQYF	TGCGCCAGCAGCCAAGATTGGGACGGAAGCACAGATACGCAGTATTTT
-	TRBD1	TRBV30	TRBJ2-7	CAWSAAGTGPGYEQYF	TGTGCCTGGAGTGCCGCCGGGACAGGGCCTGGTTACGAGCAGTACTTC
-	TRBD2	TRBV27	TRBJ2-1	CASTPEWGGSSYNEQFF	TGTGCCAGCACCCCCGAGTGGGGGGGGAGCTCCTACAATGAGCAGTTCTTC
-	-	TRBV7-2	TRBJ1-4	CASSLVSGGLFF	TGTGCCAGCAGCTTAGTCTCGGGGGGACTGTTTTTT
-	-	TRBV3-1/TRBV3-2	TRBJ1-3	CASSLDRLGSGNTIYF	TGTGCCAGCAGCCTAGACAGGCTTGGTTCTGGAAACACCATATATTTT
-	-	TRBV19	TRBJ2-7	CASSNRELGKYKQYF	TGTGCCAGTAGCAACAGGGAACTGGGGAAATACAAGCAGTACTTC
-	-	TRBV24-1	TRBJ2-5	CATSDPTGWAQETQYF	TGTGCCACCAGTGACCCCACAGGGTGGGCACAAGAGACCCAGTACTTC
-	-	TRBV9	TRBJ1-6	CASSVAQGNGSPLHF	TGTGCCAGCAGCGTAGCCCAGGGGAATGGTTCACCCCTCCACTTT
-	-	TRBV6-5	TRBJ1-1	CATGNRGGTEAFF	TGTGCCACCGGAAACAGAGGAGGCACTGAAGCTTTCTTT
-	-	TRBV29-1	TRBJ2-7	CSVRGWESYEQYF	TGCAGCGTCCGGGGGTGGGAGTCCTACGAGCAGTACTTC
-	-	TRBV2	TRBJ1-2	CASSEQYGYTF	TGTGCCAGCAGTGAACAGTATGGCTACACCTTC
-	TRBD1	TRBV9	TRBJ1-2	CASSVVDREPYGYTF	TGTGCCAGCAGCGTAGTGGACAGGGAGCCCTATGGCTACACCTTC
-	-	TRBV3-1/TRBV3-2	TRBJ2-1	CASSQARDFYNEQFF	TGTGCCAGCAGCCAAGCCAGGGATTTCTACAATGAGCAGTTCTTC
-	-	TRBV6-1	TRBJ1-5	CASSGWDRFSNQPQHF	TGTGCCAGCAGTGGCTGGGACCGATTTAGCAATCAGCCCCAGCATTTT
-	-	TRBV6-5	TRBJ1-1	CASSYSGRGTEAFF	TGTGCCAGCAGTTACAGTGGCAGGGGCACTGAAGCTTTCTTT
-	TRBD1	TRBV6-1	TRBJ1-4	CASSESTGPSTNEKLFF	TGTGCCAGCAGTGAATCGACAGGGCCCTCAACTAATGAAAAACTGTTTTTT
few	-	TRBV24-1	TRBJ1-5	CATSSGLLTRQHF	TGTGCCACCAGTTCGGGCTTGTTGACCCGGCAGCATTTT
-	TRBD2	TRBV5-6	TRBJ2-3	CASSLGLPTDTQYF	TGTGCCAGCAGCCTGGGACTACCCACAGATACGCAGTATTTT
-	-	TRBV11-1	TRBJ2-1	CASSLVPGVFNEQFF	TGTGCCAGCAGCTTAGTCCCCGGGGTCTTCAATGAGCAGTTCTTC
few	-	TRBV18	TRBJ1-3	CASQGAVPSGNTIYF	TGTGCCAGCCAGGGTGCGGTCCCCTCTGGAAACACCATATATTTT
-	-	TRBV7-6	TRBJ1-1	CASSLVAGPTEAFF	TGTGCCAGCAGCTTAGTAGCCGGCCCCACTGAAGCTTTCTTT
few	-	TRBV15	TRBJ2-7	CATSQVVHSYEQYF	TGTGCCACCAGCCAGGTTGTACACTCCTACGAGCAGTACTTC
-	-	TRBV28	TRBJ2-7	CASSLLAVQDYEQYF	TGTGCCAGCAGTTTATTGGCCGTTCAAGACTACGAGCAGTACTTC
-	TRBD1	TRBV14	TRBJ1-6	CASSLLGQNNSPLHF	TGTGCCAGCAGCCTACTGGGACAGAATAATTCACCCCTCCACTTT
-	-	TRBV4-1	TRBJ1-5	CASSQDRTGPQHF	TGCGCCAGCAGCCAAGATAGGACTGGTCCCCAGCATTTT
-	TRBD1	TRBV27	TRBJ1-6	CASSKGQGSGNSPLHF	TGTGCCAGCAGCAAAGGACAGGGGAGTGGAAATTCACCCCTCCACTTT
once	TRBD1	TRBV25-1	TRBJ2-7	CASLGQGPNYEQYF	TGTGCCAGCCTGGGACAGGGGCCAAACTACGAGCAGTACTTC
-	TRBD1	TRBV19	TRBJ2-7	CASSSGGAYEQYF	TGTGCCAGTAGTTCAGGGGGCGCCTACGAGCAGTACTTC
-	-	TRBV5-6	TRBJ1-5	CASNPNPRRDDQPQHF	TGTGCCAGCAACCCAAACCCGCGTAGGGATGATCAGCCCCAGCATTTT